The next 14 T cell receptor beta chains were all read from a single sample in a study of OX40 agonist ivuxolimab in advanced cancers. Using immunoSEQ multiplex PCR, the repertoire was profiled, and TCRdb retains in-frame clones only, with some absent. The sample has roughly 79,000 clones, about four fifths seen once. This sample comprised CD4+ or CD8+ T cells sorted from blood, obtained in a trial of the OX40 agonist ivuxolimab. The receptors here all came from an adult with an advanced solid tumor such as melanoma, head and neck, liver or kidney cancer.

This clone counts as medium-sized. The J gene is TRBJ1-2, the V gene TRBV27, with TRBD1 matching 8 bases. With 0 bases clipped from V and 5 bases from J, the junction kept 11 bases outside the gene matches. Germline V lookup: CDR1 MNHEY, CDR2 SMNVEV (reference sequence). The CDR3 extends over 17 amino acids. CDR3 loop: CASSLSPDRGRSYGYTF. The CDR3, as DNA: TGTGCCAGCAGTTTATCTCCCGACAGGGGACGGAGTTATGGCTACACCTTC.

This clone was seen a single time. This rearrangement joins TRBV6-5 to TRBJ2-5; 7 bases agree with TRBD1. The CDR3 sequence is 15 residues long. V trimming: 2 bases; J trimming: 2 bases; junction bases outside the gene matches: 5. Per germline, CDR1 MNHEY and CDR2 SVGAGI. The DNA for the CDR3 is TGTGCCAGCAGTTACCAACGGGACAGTCAAGAGACCCAGTACTTC. It codes for CASSYQRDSQETQYF.

The genes are TRBV7-8 and TRBJ2-2; D might be TRBD1 or TRBD2, each matching 5 bases. V dropped 5 bases and J dropped 5 bases, with 12 bases sitting between them. This CDR3 has 14 amino acids. CDR1 is SGHVS, CDR2 FQNEAQ, per germline. The CDR3 reads CASSAGTLTGELFF. DNA for the CDR3: TGTGCCAGCAGCGCCGGGACCCTGACCGGGGAGCTGTTTTTT.

The chain combines TRBV21-1 with TRBJ2-5; TRBD2 was called by the table and not checked on the DNA. TRBV21-1 is a known pseudogene. This CDR3 spans 16 amino acids. The CDR3 reads CASSKGGALSGETQYF. DNA for the CDR3: TGTGCCAGCAGCAAAGGGGGTGCCCTAAGCGGGGAGACCCAGTACTTC.

The chain joins TRBV7-3 to TRBJ2-5; D is uncertain. CDR1 SGHTA and CDR2 FQGTGA come from the germline V gene. V was cut by 0 bases and J by 4 bases, with 6 bases left in between. The CDR3 has 13 amino acids. CDR3 nucleotides: TGTGCCAGCAGCTTAACGAGCACAGAGACCCAGTACTTC. Protein product: CASSLTSTETQYF.

This chain connects TRBV28 to TRBJ2-1; TRBD2 might be the D (6 bases). CDR3 size: 14 residues. The V and J ends lost 10 bases and 7 bases respectively, with 20 bases between them. Germline CDR1 reads MDHEN; CDR2 reads SYDVKM. The CDR3 loop reads CATHSQGGTNEQFF. The CDR3 DNA reads TGTGCCACCCATTCCCAGGGAGGTACGAATGAGCAGTTCTTC. The full variable domain, completed using reference TRBV28 and TRBJ2-1, is DVKVTQSSRYLVKRTGEKVFLECVQDMDHENMFWYRQDPGLGLRLIYFSYDVKMKEKGDIPEGYSVSREKKERFSLILESASTNQTSMYLCATHSQGGTNEQFFGPGTRLTVL.

The CDR3 DNA sequence: TGTGCCAGCAGCCGAAGCGGGGCTAGCGAGACCCAGTACTTC. Protein product: CASSRSGASETQYF. The chain uses TRBV7-3 and TRBJ2-5, with TRBD2 matching 7 bases. V shed 5 bases, J shed 5 bases, and the junction held 8 bases outside the gene matches. The CDR3 is made up of 14 amino acids. Germline lookup yields CDR1 SGHTA and CDR2 FQGTGA.

This clone has only one observation. The genes are TRBV4-2 and TRBJ2-5; D might be TRBD2 (6 bases). Germline CDR1 reads LGHNA; CDR2 reads YNFKEQ. CDR3 length equals 17 residues. Trimming removed 3 bases from V and 5 bases from J, with 22 bases in between. The CDR3 DNA is TGTGCCAGCAGCCAGGGGAACAGCTGGATTGGAGGGGAGACCCAGTACTTC. Translated: CASSQGNSWIGGETQYF.

This clone turned up a few times. The chain carries TRBV7-8 and TRBJ1-1; D gene unclear. The V end was cut by 1 base, the J end by 3 bases, with 12 bases between. This CDR3 comprises 15 residues. Germline V gene sequence: CDR1 SGHVS, CDR2 FQNEAQ. As DNA, the CDR3 is TGTGCCAGCAGCTTAGTTCCGGGCGTGGACACTGAAGCTTTCTTT. It codes for CASSLVPGVDTEAFF.

The V gene is TRBV6-6, the J gene TRBJ2-7; tentative D call: TRBD1 (6 bases). This CDR3 comprises 15 residues. Germline values: CDR1 MNHNY, CDR2 SVGAGI (reference sequence). Trimming took off 6 bases at V and 7 bases at J, with 22 bases between the two ends. CDR3 residues: CASRPDRTSWREQYF. The CDR3 coding sequence is TGTGCCAGCAGACCTGACAGGACTTCATGGCGGGAGCAGTACTTC.

This chain uses TRBV6-1 with TRBJ2-3; 7 positions match TRBD2. The CDR3 is 15 amino acids. Per the germline V gene, CDR1 is MNHNS and CDR2 is SASEGT. Trimming removed 5 bases from V and 3 bases from J; junction bases left unmatched: 8. Here the CDR3 reads CASSPRGVLTDTQYF. The CDR3 DNA is TGTGCCAGCAGTCCCCGGGGGGTTTTAACAGATACGCAGTATTTT.

Only a few counts were recorded for this clone. This chain joins TRBV28 and TRBJ1-3, with D hard to call. Germline lookup yields CDR1 MDHEN and CDR2 SYDVKM. The CDR3 is made up of 13 amino acids. V was shortened by 7 bases and J by 2 bases, with 9 bases between the two germline ends. The CDR3 region is CASTQPPGNTIYF. The CDR3 bases are TGTGCCAGCACGCAACCCCCTGGAAACACCATATATTTT.

The chain combines TRBV5-1 with TRBJ2-6; TRBD2 agrees at 8 bases. The CDR3 sequence is 16 residues long. From germline, CDR1 is SGHRS and CDR2 YFSETQ. V dropped 4 bases and J dropped 1; count of bases not matched to a gene: 4. For the CDR3, the DNA is TGCGCCAGCAGCCGGACGGGAGGGTCTGGGGCCAACGTCCTGACTTTC. This encodes CASSRTGGSGANVLTF.

The chain has TRBV5-4 and TRBJ2-3; perhaps D is TRBD1 or TRBD2 (6 bases each). The germline gives CDR1 SGHNT, CDR2 YYREEE (reference sequence). The ends were cut back, 4 bases at V and 13 bases at J, with 13 bases in the middle. The CDR3 loop spans 11 amino acids. Written as DNA, the CDR3 is TGTGCCAGCAGCCATACCGGGGGCAAGTATTTT. It encodes CASSHTGGKYF.